These 5 T cell receptor beta chains were all obtained from the same sample, sequenced in a study of cytomegalovirus exposure and HLA in healthy donors. Researchers ran the PCR with 60 Vbeta and 13 Jbeta primers. Measured with immunoSEQ multiplex PCR; TCRdb has only the in-frame clones, and not every one. Of some 180,000 clones listed, approximately 85% are singletons. Sequenced material: PBMCs. Receptors were obtained from a woman between 45 and 60 years old in good health and CMV-seronegative.

Only one count was recorded for this clone. The CDR3 bases are TGTGCCAGCACCAAGCGGGCTGGGCCTATCCCCCTCGAGCAGTACTTC. This sequence encodes CASTKRAGPIPLEQYF. The chain links TRBV5-4 to TRBJ2-7; a possible D gene is TRBD2 (6 bases). This CDR3 region has 16 residues. Germline assignment: CDR1 SGHNT and CDR2 YYREEE (reference sequence). V was shortened by 6 bases and J by 6 bases, with 25 bases between the two germline ends. Filled out from reference TRBV5-4 and TRBJ2-7, the complete variable domain reads ETGVTQSPTHLIKTRGQQVTLRCSSQSGHNTVSWYQQALGQGPQFIFQYYREEENGRGNFPPRFSGLQFPNYSSELNVNALELDDSALYLCASTKRAGPIPLEQYFGPGTRLTVT.

The genes are TRBV4-3 and TRBJ2-6; 9 positions match TRBD2. The CDR3 has 18 residues. In germline, CDR1 is LGHNA, CDR2 YSLEER. With 1 base clipped from V and 4 bases from J, the junction kept 8 bases outside the gene matches. The CDR3 nucleotides read TGCGCCAGCAGCCAAGGTCCGGCGGGGGGGACAGGGGCCAACGTCCTGACTTTC. Its translation: CASSQGPAGGTGANVLTF.

Here the CDR3 DNA reads TGTGCCAGCTCACTTAGCGAATCTGGAAACACCATATATTTT. Protein product: CASSLSESGNTIYF. The chain couples TRBV18 to TRBJ1-3; D uncertain. This CDR3 is 14 amino acids long. Germline V gene sequence: CDR1 KGHSH, CDR2 LQKENI. Trimming stripped 4 bases from V and 1 base from J, with 8 bases between.

The chain employs TRBV5-6 and TRBJ2-1; 7 positions agree with TRBD1. CDR1 and CDR2 (germline): SGHDT, YYEEEE. The CDR3 loop spans 15 amino acids. Unmatched junction bases numbered 3, after V lost 2 bases and J lost 1 base. The CDR3 DNA sequence: TGTGCCAGCAGCTTCCTGACAGGGTCCTACAATGAGCAGTTCTTC. Residues: CASSFLTGSYNEQFF.

J is TRBJ2-7 and V is TRBV29-1; no clear D. Trimming stripped 4 bases from V and 0 bases from J, with 10 bases between. This CDR3 has 13 residues. Germline-derived CDR1 and CDR2 are SQVTM and ANQGSEA. The CDR3 here is CSVGAMSSYEQYF. CDR3 sequence (DNA): TGCAGCGTTGGAGCTATGAGCTCCTACGAGCAGTACTTC.